These 20 T cell receptor beta chains were sequenced from one sample in a study of beta chain features in type 1 diabetes. Every bit of the isolated RNA underwent reverse transcription, so sequencing read expressed TCRB transcripts. Method: immunoSEQ multiplex PCR; TCRdb's copy keeps in-frame clones and lacks some. This table has about 360,000 clones, roughly 12% appearing once. The sequenced sample was naive CD4+ T cells from blood. The receptors stem from a man between 18 and 35 years old in good health.

The rearrangement links TRBV28 to TRBJ1-4; TRBD1 matches at 8 bases. CDR1 is MDHEN and CDR2 is SYDVKM in the germline V gene. Losses at the gene ends were 7 bases for V and 7 bases for J; bases not matched to a gene: 8. The CDR3 is 14 amino acids. CDR3 DNA sequence: TGTGCCAGCACCTTAGGACAGGGCACTGAAAAACTGTTTTTT. Its protein is CASTLGQGTEKLFF. The full variable domain, in which reference TRBV28 and TRBJ1-4 provide the parts outside the CDR3, is DVKVTQSSRYLVKRTGEKVFLECVQDMDHENMFWYRQDPGLGLRLIYFSYDVKMKEKGDIPEGYSVSREKKERFSLILESASTNQTSMYLCASTLGQGTEKLFFGSGTQLSVL.

This clone has a handful of counts. The chain recombines TRBV7-2 with TRBJ2-7, with no clear D. The germline CDR1 and CDR2 sequences are SGHTA and FQGNSA. The CDR3 runs 11 residues. Trimming cost V 1 base and J 6 bases, with 4 bases left between them. The CDR3 DNA reads as TGTGCCAGCAGCTTAGGTCGCGAGCAGTACTTC. It translates to CASSLGREQYF.

The chain links TRBV4-3 to TRBJ1-6; TRBD1 agrees at 7 bases. Germline V gene lookup returns CDR1 LGHNA and CDR2 YSLEER. The CDR3 loop spans 14 amino acids. The junction had 4 bases not matched to a gene; V was cut back by 4 bases and J by 7 bases. The CDR3 nucleotides are TGCGCCAGCAGCCCACCAGGGGGGAATTCACCCCTCCACTTT. Protein: CASSPPGGNSPLHF.

This clone appeared a few times. This sequence joins TRBV5-1 and TRBJ2-5; D is ambiguous. The CDR3 runs to 13 residues. V was pared by 1 base and J by 2 bases, with 6 bases between. Germline assignment: CDR1 SGHRS and CDR2 YFSETQ. The CDR3 spells CASSLTAQETQYF. In DNA form, the CDR3 reads TGCGCCAGCAGCTTGACCGCGCAAGAGACCCAGTACTTC.

This clone was seen a few times. The chain has TRBV2 and TRBJ2-7, with 7 positions matching TRBD2. Per the germline V gene, CDR1 is SNHLY and CDR2 is FYNNEI. CDR3 length: 15 residues. V shed 2 bases and J 0 bases; nucleotides not matched to a gene: 4. DNA of the CDR3: TGTGCCAGCAGTGAAAGGTCTAGCGGCTCCTACGAGCAGTACTTC. It is translated as CASSERSSGSYEQYF.

This clone has a handful of counts. The chain combines TRBV5-1 with TRBJ2-6; a possible D gene is TRBD1 (6 bases). The CDR3 spans 15 residues. V lost 3 bases to trimming and J lost 2 bases, with 9 bases between them. Germline V gene data show CDR1 as SGHRS and CDR2 as YFSETQ. The CDR3 DNA sequence: TGCGCCAGCAGCTCTACAGGGACTGGGGCCAACGTCCTGACTTTC. It yields the protein CASSSTGTGANVLTF. Full variable domain (rest looked up from reference TRBV5-1 and TRBJ2-6): KAGVTQTPRYLIKTRGQQVTLSCSPISGHRSVSWYQQTPGQGLQFLFEYFSETQRNKGNFPGRFSGRQFSNSRSEMNVSTLELGDSALYLCASSSTGTGANVLTFGAGSRLTVL.

The V and J genes are TRBV6-6 and TRBJ1-2, with 7 bases fitting TRBD1. Per germline, CDR1 MNHNY and CDR2 SVGAGI (reference sequence). This CDR3 comprises 14 residues. After removal of 6 bases from V and 2 bases from J, the junction contained 6 bases not matched to a gene. As DNA, the CDR3 is TGTGCCAGCAGGGGGGGACAGAGGAACTATGGCTACACCTTC. It yields the protein CASRGGQRNYGYTF.

This clone appeared a few times. The chain combines TRBV7-3 with TRBJ2-7; possible D gene TRBD2, 5 bases. V lost 1 base to trimming and J lost 4 bases, with 14 bases between them. Germline assignment: CDR1 SGHTA and CDR2 FQGTGA. There are 15 residues in the CDR3. CDR3 loop: CASSLSRGREYEQYF. For the CDR3, the DNA is TGTGCCAGCAGCTTAAGTCGAGGGAGAGAGTACGAGCAGTACTTC.

This clone was counted between two and nine times. The chain carries TRBV28 and TRBJ2-3; no definite D call. Trimming stripped 8 bases from V and 3 bases from J, with 15 bases between. The CDR3 covers 14 residues. CDR1 is MDHEN, CDR2 SYDVKM, per germline. In DNA, the CDR3 is TGTGCCAGCTCCTCCATTGGGCAGACAGATACGCAGTATTTT. It encodes CASSSIGQTDTQYF.

The chain couples TRBV28 to TRBJ2-2; the D gene is possibly TRBD1 (6 bases). This CDR3 is built from 12 residues. The V end lost 9 bases, the J end lost 5 bases, and 10 bases lay between the germline ends. The germline CDR1 and CDR2 sequences are MDHEN and SYDVKM. For the CDR3, the DNA is TGTGCCAGTCCAGGGGATACCGGGGAGCTGTTTTTT. Translated, it gives CASPGDTGELFF.

The sample holds a few counts of this clone. V gene TRBV4-3 combines with J gene TRBJ2-2, with TRBD1 matching 7 bases. The CDR3 has 15 residues. Trimming cost V 4 bases and J 1 base; bases outside gene matches: 3. Germline V gives CDR1 LGHNA, CDR2 YSLEER. The DNA for the CDR3 is TGCGCCAGCAGCCCGGGACAGAGGAACACCGGGGAGCTGTTTTTT. This encodes CASSPGQRNTGELFF.

The chain has TRBV7-2 and TRBJ2-5, with D perhaps TRBD1 (6 bases). V lost 5 bases and J 0 bases, leaving 10 bases between the germline ends. This CDR3 region has 14 residues. Germline values: CDR1 SGHTA, CDR2 FQGNSA. The CDR3 is CASSPNRDQETQYF. In DNA form, the CDR3 reads TGTGCCAGCAGCCCGAACAGGGACCAAGAGACCCAGTACTTC.

This clone was counted a few times. This rearrangement joins TRBV27 to TRBJ2-7; 13 nucleotides agree with TRBD2. The CDR3 consists of 17 residues. V was clipped by 6 bases and J by 6 bases; unmatched bases: 14. The germline V gene has CDR1 MNHEY and CDR2 SMNVEV (reference sequence). The CDR3 loop reads CASRKGAGTSGVSEQYF. The DNA of the CDR3 is TGTGCCAGCAGGAAAGGGGCCGGGACTAGCGGGGTGAGCGAGCAGTACTTC.

The chain combines TRBV5-1 with TRBJ2-7, with a possible D match to TRBD2 (5 bases). CDR3 length: 16 amino acids. The germline gives CDR1 SGHRS, CDR2 YFSETQ. Trimming cost V 0 bases and J 0 bases, with 13 bases left between them. The CDR3 bases are TGCGCCAGCAGCTTGGCCCTAGGACTGAGCTCCTACGAGCAGTACTTC. This codes for CASSLALGLSSYEQYF.

The J gene is TRBJ2-7, the V gene TRBV6-6; TRBD1 aligns across 9 bases. Germline V gene sequence: CDR1 MNHNY, CDR2 SVGAGI (reference sequence). This CDR3 contains 15 residues. The junction had 8 bases not matched to a gene; V was cut back by 6 bases and J by 2 bases. In nucleotides, the CDR3 is TGTGCCAGCAGAGAGACGGGACAGGGACCCTACGAGCAGTACTTC. Its protein is CASRETGQGPYEQYF.

The V gene is TRBV4-1, the J gene TRBJ2-5; 8 bases match TRBD1. The J segment lost 3 bases and the V segment lost 1 base, leaving 7 bases of the junction unmatched. The CDR3 sequence is 16 residues long. Germline V lookup: CDR1 MGHRA, CDR2 YSYEKL. DNA for the CDR3: TGCGCCAGCAGCCAAGTTGCGGCGACAGGGGAAGAGACCCAGTACTTC. Protein product: CASSQVAATGEETQYF.

The CDR3 protein is CASSYSIQGRGYTF. The CDR3 DNA is TGTGCCAGCAGTTACTCGATACAGGGACGTGGCTACACCTTC. The rearrangement joins TRBV6-5 to TRBJ1-2; perhaps TRBD1 as D (6 bases). Germline values: CDR1 MNHEY, CDR2 SVGAGI. V gave up 0 bases and J gave up 7 bases, with 12 bases separating them. CDR3 length equals 14 residues.

V usage is TRBV29-1 and J usage is TRBJ2-5; TRBD2 aligns across 11 bases. The ends lost 7 bases at V and 9 bases at J; junction bases unmatched: 13. The germline V gene encodes CDR1 SQVTM and CDR2 ANQGSEA. The CDR3 runs 14 residues. CDR3 amino acids: CSASLAGGRLSQYF. The CDR3 coding sequence is TGCAGCGCCTCGTTAGCGGGAGGGCGTTTATCCCAGTACTTC.

This clone was seen a few times. The CDR3 protein is CASSSETNQETQYF. CDR3 coding DNA: TGTGCCAGCAGCTCAGAAACAAATCAAGAGACCCAGTACTTC. The chain recombines TRBV7-6 with TRBJ2-5; D is uncertain. The CDR3 runs 14 residues. The V gene's germline CDR1 is SGHVS and CDR2 FNYEAQ. V dropped 4 bases and J dropped 2 bases, with 11 bases sitting between them. Based on the CDR3 plus reference TRBV7-6 and TRBJ2-5, the full variable domain is GAGVSQSPRYKVTKRGQDVALRCDPISGHVSLYWYRQALGQGPEFLTYFNYEAQQDKSGLPNDRFSAERPEGSISTLTIQRTEQRDSAMYRCASSSETNQETQYFGPGTRLLVL.

This sequence joins TRBV30 and TRBJ1-5; the D is unclear. Germline assignment: CDR1 GTSNPN and CDR2 SVGIG (reference sequence). V lost 2 bases and J lost 1, with 12 bases in between. The CDR3 contains 15 residues. The CDR3 DNA follows: TGTGCCTGGAGTTCTCGGGGTGGAAGCAATCAGCCCCAGCATTTT. Residues: CAWSSRGGSNQPQHF.